This TCR beta chain emerged from a study of OX40 agonist ivuxolimab in advanced cancers. Study at large: Ivuxolimab is an agonistic anti-OX40 (CD134) antibody, and patients were treated with it. Antecedent anti-PD-1, anti-PD-L1 or anti-CTLA-4 therapy was permissible, with under 50% having received some.

Germline V gene data show CDR1 as SEHNR and CDR2 as FQNEAQ (reference sequence). The ends were cut back, 8 bases at V and 5 bases at J, with 9 bases in the middle. This CDR3 is built from 11 residues. With respect to this clone: Antigen unknown.

Assay: immunoSEQ multiplex PCR; the TCRdb copy retains only in-frame clones and omits some. The sample carries about 74,000 clones, roughly 84% recorded once. Broader study findings: Researchers did not determine the expanded peripheral T cells' antigen specificity.

Sequencing used CD4+ or CD8+ T cells sorted from blood, obtained in a trial of the OX40 agonist ivuxolimab. V and J are TRBV7-9 and TRBJ2-5; D uncertain. The sequence was collected from an adult with an advanced solid tumor such as melanoma, head and neck, liver or kidney cancer. The CDR3 reads CASASWETQYF. CDR3 nucleotides: TGTGCCAGCGCTTCATGGGAGACCCAGTACTTC. The full variable domain, its missing parts supplied by reference TRBV7-9 and TRBJ2-5, is DTGVSQNPRHKITKRGQNVTFRCDPISEHNRLYWYRQTLGQGPEFLTYFQNEAQLEKSRLLSDRFSAERPKGSFSTLEIQRTEQGDSAMYLCASASWETQYFGPGTRLLVL.